These 8 T cell receptor beta chains were all obtained from the same sample, sequenced in a study of shared clonotypes between healthy human individuals. Method: immunoSEQ multiplex PCR; TCRdb's copy keeps in-frame clones and lacks some. Seen here are approximately 340,000 clones, 74% observed once, and the top ten hold approximately 10%. Material: memory CD4+ T cells sorted from blood. The subset was: CD45RA-negative fraction. All receptors come from a man aged 25 to 40 in good health.

In this sample, this clone turned up once. The J gene is TRBJ1-1, the V gene TRBV6-5, with D possibly TRBD1 on 6 matching bases. The CDR3 totals 13 residues. Germline CDR1 and CDR2: MNHEY and SVGAGI. Trimming took off 8 bases at V and 5 bases at J, with 15 bases between the two ends. The CDR3 DNA sequence: TGTGCCAGCGCCGGGGGGGCTTGGACTGAAGCTTTCTTT. Translated, it gives CASAGGAWTEAFF.

In its sample, this clone was seen many times. V and J are TRBV5-6 and TRBJ2-1; D gene unclear. The CDR3 has 12 residues. CDR1 is SGHDT, CDR2 YYEEEE, per germline. V gave up 2 bases and J gave up 10 bases, with 10 bases separating them. The CDR3 bases are TGTGCCAGCAGCTTTTCCCTCGGGGAGCAGTTCTTC. It translates to CASSFSLGEQFF.

This chain links TRBV29-1 with TRBJ2-5, with D maybe TRBD1 (6 bases). CDR3 length: 11 residues. V was pared by 7 bases and J by 0 bases, with 6 bases between. Germline values: CDR1 SQVTM, CDR2 ANQGSEA. Here the CDR3 DNA reads TGCAGCGCAGGGGACCAAGAGACCCAGTACTTC. It encodes CSAGDQETQYF.

This clone was counted ten times or more. The genes are TRBV2 and TRBJ2-2; 9 bases align to TRBD1. Germline V CDR1 and CDR2: SNHLY, FYNNEI. The CDR3 totals 15 residues. Trimming at V came to 6 bases and at J to 6 bases, leaving 8 bases not matched to a gene. The CDR3 DNA is TGTGCCAGCAGGGACGACAGGGGGGCCGCCGGGGAGCTGTTTTTT. This sequence encodes CASRDDRGAAGELFF.

The chain carries TRBV11-3 and TRBJ2-2, with D perhaps TRBD1 (5 bases). The germline V and J ends were trimmed by 0 bases and 0 bases, with 14 bases remaining between them. Germline V gene data show CDR1 as SGHNT and CDR2 as YENEEA. CDR3 length: 18 residues. CDR3 loop: CASSLDILGEPNTGELFF. The DNA of the CDR3 is TGTGCCAGCAGCTTAGATATCTTAGGGGAACCGAACACCGGGGAGCTGTTTTTT.

This clone was picked up one time. The CDR3 bases are TGTGCCAGCAGCTCGGACAGGGAAGAGACCCAGTACTTC. Encoded protein: CASSSDREETQYF. The rearrangement uses TRBV5-4 and TRBJ2-5, with 8 bases lining up with TRBD1. The CDR3 has 13 residues. J gave up 3 bases and V 3 bases, and 1 base lay outside the gene matches. CDR1 and CDR2 from the germline V gene are SGHNT and YYREEE (reference sequence). The whole variable domain, remainder taken from reference TRBV5-4 and TRBJ2-5, is ETGVTQSPTHLIKTRGQQVTLRCSSQSGHNTVSWYQQALGQGPQFIFQYYREEENGRGNFPPRFSGLQFPNYSSELNVNALELDDSALYLCASSSDREETQYFGPGTRLLVL.

The V and J genes are TRBV2 and TRBJ1-2; unclear D gene. Between the trimmed V and J ends, which lost 5 bases and 10 bases, there was a span of 5 bases. Germline V gene lookup returns CDR1 SNHLY and CDR2 FYNNEI. This CDR3 spans 9 amino acids. CDR3 sequence reads: CASSPDYTF. CDR3 DNA sequence: TGTGCCAGCAGTCCAGACTACACCTTC.

This chain uses TRBV30 with TRBJ1-5; TRBD1 matches at 7 bases. V gave up 2 bases and J gave up 2 bases; unmatched junction bases: 15. CDR1 is GTSNPN and CDR2 is SVGIG in the germline V gene (reference sequence). The CDR3 runs 18 residues. CDR3 coding DNA: TGTGCCTGGAGTTCGACAGGGATAGGGTCCTTTGGCAATCAGCCCCAGCATTTT. This translates into CAWSSTGIGSFGNQPQHF.